This T cell receptor (beta chain) was identified during a study of shared clonotypes between healthy human individuals. Looking at the study overall: Each donor had three CD4 naive, three CD4 memory, two CD8 naive and one CD8 memory plate.

Libraries were prepared by immunoSEQ multiplex PCR; TCRdb keeps only in-frame clonotypes and omits some of them. The repertoire holds around 990,000 clones, with 77% as singletons. A note on this clone: Antigen specificity is unknown.

The CDR3 totals 12 residues. Germline V gene data show CDR1 as MDHEN and CDR2 as SYDVKM. The V and J ends lost 3 bases and 12 bases respectively, with 12 bases between them. Regarding the study as a whole: On the whole, naive subsets had larger estimated richness than memory subsets had. Relative to clonotypes present in all four donors, those not shared had lower generation probabilities.

The investigators split CD4+ cells into a CD45RA+ naive subset and a CD45RA-negative memory subset. The TCR was taken from a young man in good health. Some clones in this sample may be carry-over from other donors' samples. Input material: memory CD4+ T cells from PBMCs. The subset is: CD45RA-negative fraction. The chain links TRBV28 to TRBJ2-1; D gene ambiguous. The CDR3 sequence is CASSFADIAQFF. The CDR3 nucleotides read TGTGCCAGCAGTTTCGCCGATATTGCGCAGTTCTTC.